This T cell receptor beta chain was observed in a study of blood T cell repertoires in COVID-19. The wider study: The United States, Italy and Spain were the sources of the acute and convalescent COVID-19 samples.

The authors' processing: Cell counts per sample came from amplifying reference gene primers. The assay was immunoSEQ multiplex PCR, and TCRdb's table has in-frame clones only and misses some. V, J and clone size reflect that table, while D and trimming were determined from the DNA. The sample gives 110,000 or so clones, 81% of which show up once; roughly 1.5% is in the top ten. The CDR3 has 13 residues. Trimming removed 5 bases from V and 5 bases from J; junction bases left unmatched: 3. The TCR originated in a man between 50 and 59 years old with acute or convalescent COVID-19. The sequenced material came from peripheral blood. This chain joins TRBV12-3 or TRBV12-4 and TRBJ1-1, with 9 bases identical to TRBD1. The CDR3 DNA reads TGTGCCAGCAGTCGGGGACAGGGAACTGAAGCTTTCTTT. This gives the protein CASSRGQGTEAFF.